This TCR beta chain was documented in a study of T-cell memory formation after mild COVID-19 (dated by TCRdb to about 2021). Regarding the study in general: TCR sequence clusters from the two donors were largely donor specific. In two donors, T-cell clones that expanded and contracted after mild COVID-19 were tracked by sequencing TCRalpha and TCRbeta repertoires over time. Two young, previously healthy adult volunteers, one female and one male, were included in the cohort.

The full study reports these points: Only a couple of mild cases were covered in the study, and larger cohorts including severe cases with pre-infection samples were considered necessary. Balanced CD4/CD8 phenotypes were observed for clones contracting from day 15 to 85, whereas a bias towards CD4+ was observed for a second wave of clones expanding from day 15 to 37. The detection of some responding clones in pre-infection memory suggests that pre-existing cross-reactive memory T cells joined the SARS-CoV-2 response. Contracting CD4+ clones were found mainly in CM and EM memory subsets, while CD8+ clones were enriched in EMRA. Whether the second-wave clones peaking on day 37 were SARS-CoV-2 specific was not confirmed.

These reads were obtained on an Illumina NovaSeq 6000. TCRalpha and TCRbeta cDNA libraries were built by 5'RACE with constant-segment primers, adding sample barcodes and unique molecular identifiers. RNA was extracted from every sample with Trizol reagent. Amplification of the libraries took two PCR steps, and the second step added a second sample barcode plus Illumina TruSeq adapters. The libraries were sequenced on an Illumina NovaSeq using 2 x 150 bp paired-end reads. Under the source paper's analysis protocol: With migec v1.2.7, reads were demultiplexed and then collapsed into UMI-guided consensus sequences. Using mixcr v2.1.11, the UMI consensuses were aligned to TRA and TRB V and J templates and assembled into clonotypes. Clonotypes were classified as expanded or contracted when called significant by both edgeR and NoisET, with noise models trained on biological replicates. For edgeR calls, a false discovery rate-adjusted p below 0.01 and a log2 fold-change threshold of 1 were applied. As an exploratory analysis of dynamics, PCA with hierarchical clustering was applied to max-normalized trajectories of the 1000 most abundant clonotypes. The CD4 or CD8 phenotype of responding clones was assigned using the separately sequenced CD4+ and CD8+ repertoires. TCRdb itself trimmed the public reads at Q25 with fastp, ran MiXCR and retained productive beta chains. For every CDR3 protein sequence, its rows merge into one entry that carries the most common genes and DNA. The V and J calls, along with clone size, are taken from TCRdb and not from the paper's own processing. The sample table holds tens of thousands of distinct CDR3 sequences, of which 20% to 25% were seen once. 1.5% to 1.7% of the sample comes from the top ten.

Via the germline V gene (reference sequence), CDR1 is SSHAT and CDR2 FNYEAQ. A distance of 13 bases separates the germline ends of V and J, which lose 5 bases and 2 bases respectively. The CDR3, cysteine through phenylalanine, is 14 amino acids long. Just CDR3 DNA is preserved here, 42 bases in frame from base 1. Ficoll-Paque density gradient centrifugation was the method used to isolate PBMCs. With regard to this clonotype: What antigen it recognizes has not been identified. Per-base qualities were not stored, and no clone one base away is much larger.

The sequence is built from TRBV7-7 and TRBJ2-7; a confident D gene designation cannot be given. The source material was PBMCs or a T cell subset sorted from them (not recorded which). The sequence was obtained from an adult who had mild COVID-19 (a few samples of this study predate the infection). The sample titles of this study are shuffled in the database, so cell type and time point are left out. This receptor has the CDR3 CASSPVGIPYEQYF. The DNA reads as follows: TGTGCCAGCAGCCCCGTGGGGATCCCCTACGAGCAGTACTTC.